This T cell receptor beta chain emerged from a study of blood T cell repertoires in COVID-19. Study in general: The United States, Italy and Spain provided the acute and convalescent COVID-19 samples.

Original analysis: Amplifying reference gene primers gave estimates of nucleated cell counts. Libraries were prepared by immunoSEQ multiplex PCR; TCRdb keeps only in-frame clonotypes and omits some of them. The V and J calls and clone size were taken over from that table, and D and trimming were inferred from the DNA. The table has under 400,000 clones, around 87% seen once. In its sample, this clone was seen once. One end of the junction is discordant with germline, which a read error may explain. Germline loops: CDR1 SSHAT, CDR2 FNYEAQ (reference sequence). The CDR3 loop spans 17 amino acids. During active infection, Seattle patients enrolled and were then monitored through disease.

Input material: peripheral blood. This chain uses TRBV7-7 with TRBJ1-4; 8 bases are shared with TRBD1. The TCR sequence derives from a woman in her twenties or thirties with COVID-19, enrolled during active disease. CDR3 region: CASSPGQGPATNEKLFF. The CDR3 nucleotides read TGTGCTAGCAGCCCAGGACAGGGACCCGCAACTAATGAAAAACTGTTTTTT.